This passage covers 16 T cell receptor beta chains from one sample sequenced in a study of T cell repertoires in cytomegalovirus infection (dated by TCRdb to the late 2010s). Sequencer: Illumina HiSeq 1500. TCRdb itself trimmed the public reads at Q25 with fastp, ran MiXCR and retained productive beta chains. Every distinct CDR3 protein forms one entry, paired with its most common genes and DNA. This sample has approximately 280,000 distinct CDR3 sequences in its table, and around 20% of those were observed once. The ten largest clones capture 15% to 20% of the sample. In light of the paper, this sample's treatment or condition label describes: in vitro stimulation with specific CMV peptide epitopes to enrich CMV-specific T cells. No antigen has been assigned to these receptors. Sample: cultured PBMCs, taken from culture after CMV antigen stimulation. These receptor sequences come from a human donor in good health (CMV status not recorded). Some clones in this sample may be carry-over from other donors' samples.

This clonotype is a singleton in its sample. This may arise from a read error, as a much more abundant clone is one base away. This chain joins TRBV7-3 and TRBJ2-3, with 7 bases matching TRBD1. Germline assignment: CDR1 SGHTA and CDR2 FQGTGA. This CDR3 has 13 amino acids. V shed 5 bases and J 13 bases; nucleotides not matched to a gene: 12. The CDR3 region has the DNA TGTGCCAGCAGCGAAAAGGGACAGCCTTTGAAGTATTTT. Protein sequence: CASSEKGQPLKYF.

This clonotype was observed a handful of times. The V and J genes are TRBV7-9 and TRBJ2-5, with 12 bases lining up with TRBD2. With 4 bases clipped from V and 7 bases from J, the junction kept 4 bases outside the gene matches. Germline V gene lookup returns CDR1 SEHNR and CDR2 FQNEAQ (reference sequence). This CDR3 contains 14 residues. The CDR3 is CASSSGLAGWTQYF. CDR3 nucleotide sequence: TGTGCCAGCAGCTCAGGACTAGCGGGGTGGACCCAGTACTTC.

Many counts were recorded for this clonotype. V is TRBV6-1 and J is TRBJ1-2; D is unclear. Germline V gives CDR1 MNHNS, CDR2 SASEGT. This CDR3 has 14 residues. Trimming pared 7 bases from V and 2 bases from J, leaving 14 bases between. The CDR3 loop reads CASIIQGGNYGYTF. DNA for the CDR3: TGTGCCAGCATTATCCAAGGTGGAAACTATGGCTACACCTTC.

The chain carries TRBV9 and TRBJ1-2; weak D call: TRBD1 (6 bases). CDR3 length: 15 residues. CDR1 is SGDLS, CDR2 YYNGEE, per germline. Trimming removed 0 bases from V and 5 bases from J, with 14 bases in between. The chain's CDR3 is CASSVVAGAGYGYTF. The DNA of the CDR3 is TGTGCCAGCAGCGTAGTGGCGGGGGCAGGATATGGCTACACCTTC.

V and J are TRBV7-2 and TRBJ1-5; D is undetermined. The V end was cut by 2 bases, the J end by 6 bases, with 8 bases between. The CDR3 has 13 amino acids. The germline gives CDR1 SGHTA, CDR2 FQGNSA. CDR3 in amino acids: CASSLPPSQPQHF. The CDR3 DNA sequence: TGTGCCAGCAGCTTACCTCCATCTCAGCCCCAGCATTTT.

This clonotype was seen ten or more times. The chain is built from TRBV7-8 and TRBJ2-5; 8 nucleotides align to TRBD2. This CDR3 is 15 amino acids long. Germline CDR1 and CDR2: SGHVS and FQNEAQ. With 4 bases clipped from V and 3 bases from J, the junction kept 7 bases outside the gene matches. The DNA for the CDR3 is TGTGCCAGCAGCTACTCCGGCGGGAGGAAAGAGACCCAGTACTTC. As protein: CASSYSGGRKETQYF.

This clonotype was seen repeatedly, ten times or more. The chain is built from TRBV6-2 or TRBV6-3 and TRBJ2-7; 8 bases align to TRBD2. This CDR3 is 13 amino acids long. J gave up 6 bases and V 8 bases, and 9 bases lay outside the gene matches. The germline V gene has CDR1 MNHEY and CDR2 SVGEGT. CDR3 sequence: CASRETAGGEQYV. CDR3 sequence (DNA): TGTGCCAGCCGGGAAACCGCGGGGGGCGAGCAGTACGTC.

This chain joins TRBV7-9 and TRBJ2-7; D is undetermined. CDR1 and CDR2 from the germline V gene are SEHNR and FQNEAQ (reference sequence). V lost 1 base, J lost 3 bases, and 7 bases lay in between. The CDR3 runs 13 residues. The CDR3 nucleotides read TGTGCCAGCAGCTTAGTCACGAACTACGAGCAGTACTTC. Translated: CASSLVTNYEQYF.

The sample holds a few counts of this clonotype. A single base separates this from a much larger clone, so it may be a read error. The rearrangement uses TRBV7-2 and TRBJ2-3; 7 bases match TRBD2. The CDR3 has 15 residues. The V segment lost 1 base and the J segment 1 base; nucleotides outside the gene matches: 2. CDR1 and CDR2 (germline): SGHTA, FQGNSA. CDR3 sequence: CASSLGAGGTDTQYF. DNA for the CDR3: TGTGCCAGCAGCTTAGGGGCGGGAGGCACAGATACGCAGTATTTT.

This clonotype was counted only a few times. The chain links TRBV19 to TRBJ1-1; D gene ambiguous. This CDR3 has 14 amino acids. Trimming stripped 3 bases from V and 2 bases from J, with 10 bases between. The germline gives CDR1 LNHDA, CDR2 SQIVND (reference sequence). CDR3 in DNA: TGTGCCAGTAGTATTAGGTCCGTAAACACTGAAGCTTTCTTT. Its protein is CASSIRSVNTEAFF.

In this sample, this clonotype turned up a few times. The V and J genes are TRBV6-5 and TRBJ2-5; no definite D call. CDR1 is MNHEY, CDR2 SVGAGI, per germline. The CDR3 contains 11 residues. V lost 5 bases to trimming and J lost 5 bases, with 6 bases between them. The CDR3 spells CASSNAETQYF. In DNA form, the CDR3 reads TGTGCCAGCAGTAACGCGGAGACCCAGTACTTC.

This clonotype has a handful of counts. The CDR3 DNA reads as TGTGCCAGCAGCTTCCTACTGGGTGGGGCCTACAATGAGCAGTTCTTC. Its protein product is CASSFLLGGAYNEQFF. V is TRBV7-2 and J is TRBJ2-1, with D hard to call. V gave up 3 bases and J gave up 2 bases, with 14 bases separating them. The CDR3 contains 16 residues. Germline assignment: CDR1 SGHTA and CDR2 FQGNSA.

This clonotype was seen many times. This sequence joins TRBV10-3 and TRBJ2-1, with 14 bases aligning to TRBD2. V was clipped by 3 bases and J by 0 bases; unmatched bases: 7. The CDR3 is made up of 19 amino acids. Per the germline V gene, CDR1 is ENHRY and CDR2 is SYGVKD. The CDR3 sequence: CAISDDGLAGGISYNEQFF. The DNA of the CDR3 is TGTGCCATCAGTGACGACGGACTAGCGGGAGGTATCTCCTACAATGAGCAGTTCTTC.

The chain recombines TRBV5-1 with TRBJ2-3; no firm D call. The germline V gene has CDR1 SGHRS and CDR2 YFSETQ. This CDR3 comprises 14 residues. The germline V and J ends were trimmed by 0 bases and 5 bases, with 10 bases remaining between them. CDR3 in amino acids: CASSLVGVGDTQYF. For the CDR3, the DNA is TGCGCCAGCAGCTTGGTGGGTGTGGGAGATACGCAGTATTTT.

This clonotype was seen only a few times. The chain links TRBV12-5 to TRBJ2-2; 8 bases are shared with TRBD2. Trimming took 3 bases from V and 6 from J; bases not matched to a gene: 3. The CDR3 length is 14 residues. Germline lookup yields CDR1 LGHNT and CDR2 FRNRAP. The CDR3, as DNA: TGTGCTAGTGGTTTCGTCGGGGGGGCCGGGGAGCTGTTTTTT. Encoded protein: CASGFVGGAGELFF.

V is TRBV12-3 or TRBV12-4 and J is TRBJ2-1, with D uncertain. This CDR3 spans 12 amino acids. V lost 3 bases, J lost 10 bases, and 10 bases lay in between. The CDR3 region is CASSFGQREQFF. CDR3 sequence (DNA): TGTGCCAGCAGTTTCGGTCAGAGAGAGCAGTTCTTC.